The clone carrying this T cell receptor (beta chain) has more than one count but fewer than ten. TCRdb reanalysed the RT-PCR reads using MiXCR and keeps one entry per CDR3 protein. The profile shows some 150,000 distinct CDR3 sequences, roughly 12% of them singletons. Germline V gene lookup returns CDR1 LGHNA and CDR2 YNFKEQ. The CDR3 runs to 14 residues. V shed 1 base, J shed 9 bases, and the junction held 4 bases outside the gene matches. The data stem from a study of response to subunit inactivated influenza vaccine. The same sample was also used in a study of T cells expressing NK-cell markers. From that study: It was by 5'RACE template switching with UMIs that TCR beta cDNA was made. Sequencing of TCR beta repertoires drew on sorted CD3+CD56+NKG2C+, CD3+CD56+NKG2C- and CD3+CD56-NKG2C+ T cells. Topping the CD3+CD56-NKG2C+ fraction as well were these clonotypes, in a few donors.

This receptor was taken from a man aged 45-60 years who received an inactivated influenza vaccine. Source: CD8+ T cells sorted from PBMCs, taken approximately 13 days after vaccination. This chain uses TRBV4-2 with TRBJ1-5; 9 bases are a match to TRBD1. The CDR3: CASSQGTGVGPQHF. The CDR3 bases are TGTGCCAGCAGCCAAGGGACAGGGGTAGGGCCCCAGCATTTT.